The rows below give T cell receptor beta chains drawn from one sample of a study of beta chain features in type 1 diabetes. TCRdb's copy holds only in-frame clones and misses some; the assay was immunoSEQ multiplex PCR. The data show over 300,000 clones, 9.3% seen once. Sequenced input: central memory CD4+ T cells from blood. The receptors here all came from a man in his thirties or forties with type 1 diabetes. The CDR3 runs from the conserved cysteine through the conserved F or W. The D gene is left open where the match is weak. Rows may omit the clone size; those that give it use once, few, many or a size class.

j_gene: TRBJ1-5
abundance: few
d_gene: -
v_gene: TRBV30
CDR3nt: TGTGCCTGGAGTACGGGCCGAAATCAGCCCCAGCATTTT
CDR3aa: CAWSTGRNQPQHF

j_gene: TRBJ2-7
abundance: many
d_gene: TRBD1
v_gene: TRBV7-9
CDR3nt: TGTGCCAGCAACGACAGGGAAGCCTACGAGCAGTACTTC
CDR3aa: CASNDREAYEQYF

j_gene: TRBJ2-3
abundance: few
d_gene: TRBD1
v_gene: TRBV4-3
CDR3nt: TGCGCCAGCAGCCAGGACAACAGGGGGCGGGATACGCAGTATTTT
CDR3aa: CASSQDNRGRDTQYF

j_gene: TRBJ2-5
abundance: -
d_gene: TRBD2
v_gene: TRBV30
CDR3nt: TGTGCCTGGAGTGTAGAGACAGCGGGGAGGAGAGAGACCCAGTACTTC
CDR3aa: CAWSVETAGRRETQYF

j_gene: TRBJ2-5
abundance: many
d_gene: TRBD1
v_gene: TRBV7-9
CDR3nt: TGTGCCAGCAGCTCCAAAGGGGGCTCAGAGACCCAGTACTTC
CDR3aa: CASSSKGGSETQYF

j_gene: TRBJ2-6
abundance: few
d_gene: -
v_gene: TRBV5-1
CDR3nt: TGCGCCAGCAGCTTGGCTGCCTCTGGGGCCAACGTCCTGACTTTC
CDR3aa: CASSLAASGANVLTF

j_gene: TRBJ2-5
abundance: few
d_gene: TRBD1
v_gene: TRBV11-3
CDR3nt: TGTGCCAGCAGCCTCTCTGGGACAGCTCAAGAGACCCAGTACTTC
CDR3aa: CASSLSGTAQETQYF

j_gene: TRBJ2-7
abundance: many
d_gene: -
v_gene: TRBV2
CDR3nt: TGTGCCAGCAGACGTGACAGGAGTCTCTACGAGCAGTACTTC
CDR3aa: CASRRDRSLYEQYF

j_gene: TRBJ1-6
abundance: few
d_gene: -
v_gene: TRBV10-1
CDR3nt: TGCGCCAGCAGCCCCAACCGGGAATCACCCCTCCACTTT
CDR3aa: CASSPNRESPLHF

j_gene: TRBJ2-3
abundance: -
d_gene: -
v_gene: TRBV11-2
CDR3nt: TGTGCCAGCAGCTTAGGAGCAGATACGCAGTATTTT
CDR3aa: CASSLGADTQYF

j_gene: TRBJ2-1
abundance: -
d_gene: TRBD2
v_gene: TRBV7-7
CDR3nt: TGTGCCAGCAGCTTAGAGAGCGGGAGCTCCTACAATGAGCAGTTCTTC
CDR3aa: CASSLESGSSYNEQFF

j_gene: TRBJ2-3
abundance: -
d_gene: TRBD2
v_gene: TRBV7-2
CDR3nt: TGTGCCAGCAGCTTAATGGCTAGCGGGGGTTCAGATACGCAGTATTTT
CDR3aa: CASSLMASGGSDTQYF

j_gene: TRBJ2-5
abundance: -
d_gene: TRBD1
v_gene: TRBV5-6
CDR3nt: TGTGCCAGCAGCCTCACAAACAGGGGGACCCAGTACTTC
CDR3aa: CASSLTNRGTQYF

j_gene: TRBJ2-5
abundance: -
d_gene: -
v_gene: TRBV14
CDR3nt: TGTGCCAGCAGCCAAGAGACACGGCCCTGGGAGACCCAGTACTTC
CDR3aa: CASSQETRPWETQYF

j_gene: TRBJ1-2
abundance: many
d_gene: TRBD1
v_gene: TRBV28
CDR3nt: TGTGCCAGCAGTTTCCCGGGACAGGTCTCTGGCTACACCTTC
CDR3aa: CASSFPGQVSGYTF

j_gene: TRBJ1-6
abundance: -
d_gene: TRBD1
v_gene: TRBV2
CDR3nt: TGTGCCAGCAGTGTCCTTCAGGGGGCATGGTCACCCCTCCACTTT
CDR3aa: CASSVLQGAWSPLHF

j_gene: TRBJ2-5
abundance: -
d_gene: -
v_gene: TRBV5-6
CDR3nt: TGTGCCAGCAGCTTGACAGGGACCCAAGAGACCCAGTACTTC
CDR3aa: CASSLTGTQETQYF

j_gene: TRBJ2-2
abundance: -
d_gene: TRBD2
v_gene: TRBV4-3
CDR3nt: TGCGCCAGCAGCCTTCTAGCGGGACTGAACACCGGGGAGCTGTTTTTT
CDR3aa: CASSLLAGLNTGELFF

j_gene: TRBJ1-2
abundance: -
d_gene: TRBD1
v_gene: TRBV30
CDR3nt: TGTGCCTGGAGTGTACCGGGACAGGGGAGCTATGGCTACACCTTC
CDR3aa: CAWSVPGQGSYGYTF

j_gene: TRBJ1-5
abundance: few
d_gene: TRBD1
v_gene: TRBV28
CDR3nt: TGTGCCAGCAGTTTGGGAGACAGGGAGAGGGGGCCCCAGCATTTT
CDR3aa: CASSLGDRERGPQHF

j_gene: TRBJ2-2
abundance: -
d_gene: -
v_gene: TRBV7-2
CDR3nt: TGTGCCAGCAGCTCCCTCGGGGGCTGGGAGCTGTTTTTT
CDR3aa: CASSSLGGWELFF

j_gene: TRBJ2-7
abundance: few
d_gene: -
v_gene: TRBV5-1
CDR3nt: TGCGCCAGCAGCTTCCGAGACAACTCCTACGAGCAGTACTTC
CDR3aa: CASSFRDNSYEQYF

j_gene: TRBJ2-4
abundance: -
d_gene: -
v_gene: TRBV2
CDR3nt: TGTGCCAGCAGTGACGACAGATCTAAAAACATTCAGTACTTC
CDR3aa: CASSDDRSKNIQYF

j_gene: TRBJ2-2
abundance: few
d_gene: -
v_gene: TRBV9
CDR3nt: TGTGCCAGCAGCGTATGGGCGAACACCGGGGAGCTGTTTTTT
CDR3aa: CASSVWANTGELFF

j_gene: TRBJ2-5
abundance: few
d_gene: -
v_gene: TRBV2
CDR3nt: TGTGCCAGCAGTCGTCAGGGGACAGAGACCCAGTACTTC
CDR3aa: CASSRQGTETQYF

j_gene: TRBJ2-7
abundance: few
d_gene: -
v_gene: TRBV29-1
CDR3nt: TGCAGCGTTAGAGGGACCTACGAGCAGTACTTC
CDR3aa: CSVRGTYEQYF

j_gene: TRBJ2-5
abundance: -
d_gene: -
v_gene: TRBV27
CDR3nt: TGTGCCAGCAGTCCCCGAATTGCGGGGCAGAGGGAGACCCAGTACTTC
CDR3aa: CASSPRIAGQRETQYF

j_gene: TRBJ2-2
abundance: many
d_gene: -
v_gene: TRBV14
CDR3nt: TGTGCCAGCAGCCAGTACACCGGGGAGCTGTTTTTT
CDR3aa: CASSQYTGELFF

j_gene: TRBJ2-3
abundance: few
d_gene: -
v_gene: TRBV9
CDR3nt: TGTGCCAGCAGCGTAGGGGGTCATGGGGATACGCAGTATTTT
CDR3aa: CASSVGGHGDTQYF

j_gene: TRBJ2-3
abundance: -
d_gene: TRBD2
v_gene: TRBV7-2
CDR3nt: TGTGCCAGCAGCTTAAGTCTGAGCGGGGGGGCAGATACGCAGTATTTT
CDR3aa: CASSLSLSGGADTQYF

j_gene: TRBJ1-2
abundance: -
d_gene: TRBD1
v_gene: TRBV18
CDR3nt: TGTGCCAGCTCACCACCGGGACAGCTCCGGGGTGGCTACACCTTC
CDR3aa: CASSPPGQLRGGYTF

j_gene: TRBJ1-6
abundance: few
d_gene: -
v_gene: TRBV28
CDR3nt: TGTGCCAGCAGTTTGATGGATTCACCCCTCCACTTT
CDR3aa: CASSLMDSPLHF

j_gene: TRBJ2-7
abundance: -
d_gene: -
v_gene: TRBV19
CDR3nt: TGTGCCAGTAGTCCAAACAGGGTCGAGCAGTACTTC
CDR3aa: CASSPNRVEQYF

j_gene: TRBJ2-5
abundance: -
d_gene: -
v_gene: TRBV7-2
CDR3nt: TGTGCCAGCAGCCCAACAGGTGGGGAGACCCAGTACTTC
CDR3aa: CASSPTGGETQYF

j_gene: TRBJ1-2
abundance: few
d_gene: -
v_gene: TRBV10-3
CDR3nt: TGTGCCATCAAGGGCAGAGGGGATTATGGCTACACCTTC
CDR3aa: CAIKGRGDYGYTF

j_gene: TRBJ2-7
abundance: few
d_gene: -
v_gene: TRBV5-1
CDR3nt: TGCGCCAGCAAAACCAACTCTCAAGGGGGAACGGAGCAGTACTTC
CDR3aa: CASKTNSQGGTEQYF

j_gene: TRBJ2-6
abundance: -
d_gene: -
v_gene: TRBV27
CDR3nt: TGTGCCAGCAGTCGACAGACTGGGGCCAACGTCCTGACTTTC
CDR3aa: CASSRQTGANVLTF

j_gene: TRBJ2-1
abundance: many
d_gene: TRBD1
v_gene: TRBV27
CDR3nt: TGTGCCAGCAGTTCAACAGGGGGGCGGCACAATGAGCAGTTCTTC
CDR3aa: CASSSTGGRHNEQFF

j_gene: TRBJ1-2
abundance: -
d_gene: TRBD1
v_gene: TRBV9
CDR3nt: TGTGCCAGCAGCGTAGAGCGGACAGGGAATGGCTACACCTTC
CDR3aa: CASSVERTGNGYTF

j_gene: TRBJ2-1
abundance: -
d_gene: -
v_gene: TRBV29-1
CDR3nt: TGCAGCATTGTCCCCTTAAGGGGTTCGGACAATGAGCAGTTCTTC
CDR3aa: CSIVPLRGSDNEQFF

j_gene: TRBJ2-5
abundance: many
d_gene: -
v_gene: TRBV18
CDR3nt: TGTGCCAGCTCACCAGAATTTTACCAAGAGACCCAGTACTTC
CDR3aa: CASSPEFYQETQYF

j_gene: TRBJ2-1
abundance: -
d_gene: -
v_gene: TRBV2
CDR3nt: TGTGCCAGCAGTACCGACAGGGAGCAGTTCTTC
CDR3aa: CASSTDREQFF

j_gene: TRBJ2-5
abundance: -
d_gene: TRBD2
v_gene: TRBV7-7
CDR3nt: TGTGCCAGCAGCTTAGTTGCTAGCGGGGGGAAAGAGACCCAGTACTTC
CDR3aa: CASSLVASGGKETQYF

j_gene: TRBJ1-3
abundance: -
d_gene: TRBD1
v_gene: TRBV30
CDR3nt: TGTGCCTGGAGCCCCATAGACAGGGTATTCGGAAACACCATATATTTT
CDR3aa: CAWSPIDRVFGNTIYF

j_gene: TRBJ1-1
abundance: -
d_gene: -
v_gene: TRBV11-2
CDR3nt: TGTGCCAGCAGCAAAGGACAGAACACTGAAGCTTTCTTT
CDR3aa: CASSKGQNTEAFF

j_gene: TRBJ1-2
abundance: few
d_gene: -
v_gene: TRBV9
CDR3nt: TGTGCCAGCAGCGCGGCTGGGCCAGCAGGGTTTTATGGCTACACCTTC
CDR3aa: CASSAAGPAGFYGYTF

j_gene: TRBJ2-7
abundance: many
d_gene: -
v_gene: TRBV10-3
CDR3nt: TGTGCCATCAGTGAGACCTCGGACAGCCACGAGCAGTACTTC
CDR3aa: CAISETSDSHEQYF

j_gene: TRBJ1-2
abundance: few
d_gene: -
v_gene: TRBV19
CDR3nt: TGTGCCAGTTCCAGGGATAACTATGGCTACACCTTC
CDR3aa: CASSRDNYGYTF

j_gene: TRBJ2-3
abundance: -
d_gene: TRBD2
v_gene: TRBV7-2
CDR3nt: TGTGCCAGCAGTAGTACACTAGCGGGGGGGCGAGATACGCAGTATTTT
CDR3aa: CASSSTLAGGRDTQYF